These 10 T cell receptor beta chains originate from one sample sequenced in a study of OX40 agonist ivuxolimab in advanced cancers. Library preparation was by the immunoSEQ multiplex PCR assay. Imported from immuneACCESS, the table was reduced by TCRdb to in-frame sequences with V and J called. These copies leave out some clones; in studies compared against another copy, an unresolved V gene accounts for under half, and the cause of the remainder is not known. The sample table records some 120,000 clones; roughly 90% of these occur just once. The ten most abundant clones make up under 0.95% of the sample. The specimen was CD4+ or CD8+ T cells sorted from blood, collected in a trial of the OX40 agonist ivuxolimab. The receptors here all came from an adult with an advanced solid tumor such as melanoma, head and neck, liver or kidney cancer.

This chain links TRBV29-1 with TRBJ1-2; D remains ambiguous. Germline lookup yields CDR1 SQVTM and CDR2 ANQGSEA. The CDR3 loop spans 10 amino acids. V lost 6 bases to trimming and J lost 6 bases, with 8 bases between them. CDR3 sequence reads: CSVSAHGYTF. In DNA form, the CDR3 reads TGCAGCGTAAGCGCCCATGGCTACACCTTC.

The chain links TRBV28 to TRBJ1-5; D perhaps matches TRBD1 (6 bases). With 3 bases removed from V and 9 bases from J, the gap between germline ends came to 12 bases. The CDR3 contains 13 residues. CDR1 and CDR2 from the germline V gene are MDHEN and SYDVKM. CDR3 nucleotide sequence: TGTGCCAGCAGTTTTACAGGGCGCCGGCCCCAGCATTTT. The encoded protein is CASSFTGRRPQHF. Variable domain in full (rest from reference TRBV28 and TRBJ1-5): DVKVTQSSRYLVKRTGEKVFLECVQDMDHENMFWYRQDPGLGLRLIYFSYDVKMKEKGDIPEGYSVSREKKERFSLILESASTNQTSMYLCASSFTGRRPQHFGDGTRLSIL.

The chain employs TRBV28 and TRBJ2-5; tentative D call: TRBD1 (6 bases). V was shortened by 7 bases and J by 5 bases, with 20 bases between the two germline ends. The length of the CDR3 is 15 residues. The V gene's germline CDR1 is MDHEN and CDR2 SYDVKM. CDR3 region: CASNAEGVRGETQYF. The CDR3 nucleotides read TGTGCCAGCAATGCAGAGGGAGTAAGGGGGGAGACCCAGTACTTC.

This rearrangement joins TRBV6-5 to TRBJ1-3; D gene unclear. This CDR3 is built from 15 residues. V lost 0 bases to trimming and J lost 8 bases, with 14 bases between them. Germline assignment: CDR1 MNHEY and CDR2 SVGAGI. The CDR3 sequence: CASSYSPVSQDTIYF. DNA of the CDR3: TGTGCCAGCAGTTACTCTCCAGTCTCGCAGGACACCATATATTTT.

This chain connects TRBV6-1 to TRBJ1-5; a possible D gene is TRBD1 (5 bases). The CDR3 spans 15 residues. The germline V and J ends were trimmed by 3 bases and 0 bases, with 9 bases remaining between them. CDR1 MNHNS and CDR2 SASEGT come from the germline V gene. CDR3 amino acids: CASSETDYSNQPQHF. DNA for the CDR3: TGTGCCAGCAGTGAGACAGATTATAGCAATCAGCCCCAGCATTTT.

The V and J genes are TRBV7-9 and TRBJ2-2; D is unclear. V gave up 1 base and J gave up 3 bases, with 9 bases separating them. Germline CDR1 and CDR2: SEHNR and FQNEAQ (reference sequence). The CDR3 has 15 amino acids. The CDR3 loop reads CASSLDLSYTGELFF. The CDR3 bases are TGTGCCAGCAGCTTAGATCTGTCCTACACCGGGGAGCTGTTTTTT.

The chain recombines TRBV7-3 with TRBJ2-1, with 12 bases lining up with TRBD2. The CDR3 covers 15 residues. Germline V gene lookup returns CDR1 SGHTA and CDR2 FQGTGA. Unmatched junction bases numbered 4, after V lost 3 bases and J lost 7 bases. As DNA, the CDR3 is TGTGCCAGCAGCTTGACTAGCGGGAGTATAAATGAGCAGTTCTTC. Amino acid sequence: CASSLTSGSINEQFF. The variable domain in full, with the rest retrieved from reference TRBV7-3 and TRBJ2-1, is GAGVSQTPSNKVTEKGKYVELRCDPISGHTALYWYRQSLGQGPEFLIYFQGTGAADDSGLPNDRFFAVRPEGSVSTLKIQRTERGDSAVYLCASSLTSGSINEQFFGPGTRLTVL.

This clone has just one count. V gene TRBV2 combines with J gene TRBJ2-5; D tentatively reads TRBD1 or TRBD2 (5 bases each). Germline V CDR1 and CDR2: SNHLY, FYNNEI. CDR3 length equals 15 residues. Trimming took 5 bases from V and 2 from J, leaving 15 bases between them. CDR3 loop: CASSPGTVTQETQYF. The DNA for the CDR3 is TGTGCCAGCAGTCCTGGGACGGTCACTCAAGAGACCCAGTACTTC.

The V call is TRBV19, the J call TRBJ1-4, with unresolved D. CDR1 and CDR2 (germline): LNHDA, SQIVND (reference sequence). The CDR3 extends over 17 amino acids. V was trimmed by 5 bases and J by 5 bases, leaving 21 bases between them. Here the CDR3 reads CASSQLTGTEWNEKLFF. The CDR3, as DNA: TGTGCCAGTAGTCAGCTTACGGGCACGGAGTGGAATGAAAAACTGTTTTTT.

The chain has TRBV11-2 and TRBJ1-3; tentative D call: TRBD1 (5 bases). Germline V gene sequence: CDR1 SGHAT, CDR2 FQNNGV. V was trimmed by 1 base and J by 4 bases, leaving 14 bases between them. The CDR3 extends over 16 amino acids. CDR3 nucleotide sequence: TGTGCCAGCAGCTTAGTCCCGTCGGGGCAGGGAAACACCATATATTTT. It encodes CASSLVPSGQGNTIYF.